This T cell receptor (beta chain) was recovered during a study of T cell responses to AZD1222 COVID-19 vaccine. Study-level results: Donors were largely white British and mainly female; clonal diversity was possibly underestimated. Seropositive status at baseline applied to only 6 or 7 AZD1222 recipients. Sampling captured repertoires only after the peak T cell response. Compared with day 0, the breadth and depth of the Spike-specific TCR repertoire rose significantly after two doses of AZD1222.

This clone was seen just once. Its antigen remains unidentified. This CDR3 region has 14 residues. CDR1 is SGHTA, CDR2 FQGNSA, per germline. Trimming stripped 2 bases from V and 14 bases from J, with 16 bases between. This table comes from immunoSEQ multiplex PCR, and its TCRdb copy is limited to in-frame clones, with some not included. Of 120,000 or so clones in the sample, about 89% were seen once. The specimen comprised peripheral blood, sampled on day 0 of AZD1222 vaccination. The V call is TRBV7-2, the J call TRBJ1-6; perhaps TRBD1 as D (5 bases). The clonotype comes from an adult in good health. CDR3 in DNA: TGTGCCAGCAGCTTACTGGGACTGCCTTTAACCCTCCACTTT. Its translation: CASSLLGLPLTLHF.